This is a list of T cell receptor beta chains from one sample in a study of blood T cell repertoires in COVID-19. Libraries were prepared by immunoSEQ multiplex PCR; TCRdb keeps only in-frame clonotypes and omits some of them. This table has about 410,000 clones, 75% to 90% appearing once. The source material was peripheral blood. The receptors here all came from a woman between 40 and 55 years old with COVID-19, enrolled during active disease. Each CDR3 is given with its conserved first and last residue. D genes are given only for firm matches. Size is omitted from some rows. Given values are once, few, many or a class for expanded clones.

TRBV6-5	.	TRBD1	TRBJ1-1	CASSPGTGLNTEAFF	TGTGCCAGCAGTCCCGGGACAGGTTTGAACACTGAAGCTTTCTTT
TRBV4-1	.	.	TRBJ1-2	CASSQAGASKF	TGCGCCAGCAGCCAAGCAGGCGCCAGTAAGTTC
TRBV6-2/TRBV6-3	.	TRBD1	TRBJ1-6	CASSYAGQGLPFTGDSPLHF	TGTGCCAGCAGTTACGCGGGACAGGGACTGCCTTTCACAGGGGATTCACCCCTCCACTTT
TRBV7-2	.	TRBD1	TRBJ1-2	CASSLGGGQGAQAYGYTF	TGTGCCAGCAGCTTAGGTGGGGGGCAGGGGGCGCAAGCCTATGGCTACACCTTC
TRBV3-1/TRBV3-2	.	.	TRBJ1-2	CASSHREDYGYTF	TGTGCCAGCAGCCACAGGGAGGACTATGGCTACACCTTC
TRBV5-4	once	.	TRBJ2-5	CASSSEGFETQYF	TGTGCCAGCAGCTCGGAGGGTTTCGAGACCCAGTACTTC
TRBV2	few	TRBD2	TRBJ2-7	CASNMKMGGNEQYF	TGTGCCAGCAATATGAAGATGGGGGGGAACGAGCAGTACTTC
TRBV18	.	.	TRBJ1-1	CASSPPQGRARDTEAFF	TGTGCCAGCTCACCCCCGCAGGGGAGGGCGAGGGACACTGAAGCTTTCTTT
TRBV6-5	.	.	TRBJ1-1	CASSYSEGLEAFF	TGTGCCAGCAGTTACTCTGAGGGCCTTGAAGCTTTCTTT
TRBV6-5	.	TRBD2	TRBJ2-1	CASSYTQREKGNEQFF	TGTGCCAGCAGTTACACCCAGCGGGAGAAAGGAAATGAGCAGTTCTTC
TRBV5-1	.	.	TRBJ2-3	CASSSQFSGGPTDTQYF	TGCGCCAGCAGCTCCCAGTTTTCCGGGGGACCCACAGATACGCAGTATTTT
TRBV6-5	.	.	TRBJ1-5	CASSAAANQPQHF	TGTGCCAGCAGCGCCGCGGCAAATCAGCCCCAGCATTTT
TRBV27	many	.	TRBJ1-5	CASSLSRAPSQPQHF	TGTGCCAGCAGTTTATCGAGGGCACCAAGTCAGCCCCAGCATTTT
TRBV24-1	.	TRBD1	TRBJ1-4	CATSDLSSGQGATNEKLFF	TGTGCCACCAGTGATCTAAGTTCGGGACAGGGGGCAACTAATGAAAAACTGTTTTTT
TRBV10-3	.	.	TRBJ2-1	CAISGRASTYNEQFF	TGTGCCATCAGTGGAAGAGCTAGCACATACAATGAGCAGTTCTTC
TRBV15	once	.	TRBJ2-7	CATSRGEGARNEQYF	TGTGCCACCAGCAGAGGCGAAGGGGCCAGGAACGAGCAGTACTTC
TRBV5-1	.	TRBD2	TRBJ2-1	CASSTQPSGRGDEQFF	TGCGCCAGCAGCACGCAACCTAGCGGGAGAGGCGATGAGCAGTTCTTC
TRBV28	.	.	TRBJ1-3	CASSRGGVIGNTIYF	TGTGCCAGCAGTAGAGGGGGGGTAATCGGAAACACCATATATTTT
TRBV28	once	TRBD1	TRBJ2-7	CASRRTGGAVDSEQYF	TGTGCCAGCAGGCGAACAGGGGGCGCCGTAGATTCCGAGCAGTACTTC
TRBV19	.	.	TRBJ2-7	CASSIVGGTYEQYF	TGTGCCAGTAGTATAGTCGGCGGCACCTACGAGCAGTACTTC
TRBV7-9	.	.	TRBJ1-6	CASRETYNSPLHF	TGTGCCAGCAGGGAGACCTACAATTCACCCCTCCACTTT
TRBV5-5	.	.	TRBJ1-6	CASSSAVGGIGSPLHF	TGTGCCAGCAGCTCGGCAGTGGGGGGGATTGGTTCACCCCTCCACTTT
TRBV6-5	.	.	TRBJ1-5	CASSYPTGPQHF	TGTGCCAGCAGTTACCCCACAGGGCCCCAGCATTTT
TRBV7-6	.	TRBD1	TRBJ1-1	CASSLYRGPAEAFF	TGTGCCAGCAGCTTATACAGGGGGCCCGCTGAAGCTTTCTTT
TRBV19	.	.	TRBJ1-6	CASSIDAGSSYNSPLHF	TGTGCCAGTAGTATCGACGCGGGGAGCTCCTATAATTCACCCCTCCACTTT
TRBV2	few	TRBD1	TRBJ2-7	CASQTGGSYEQYF	TGTGCCAGCCAGACAGGGGGCTCCTACGAGCAGTACTTC
TRBV19	.	TRBD1	TRBJ1-4	CASSIWSGGDEKLFF	TGTGCCAGTAGTATATGGTCAGGGGGCGACGAAAAACTGTTTTTT
TRBV5-3	.	TRBD1	TRBJ1-5	CARSSSRQGAQAGSQHF	TGTGCCAGAAGCTCGAGTCGACAGGGGGCTCAGGCAGGGTCCCAGCATTTT
TRBV9	.	TRBD2	TRBJ2-2	CASSVPGGTNTGELFF	TGTGCCAGCAGCGTTCCGGGAGGCACTAACACCGGGGAGCTGTTTTTT
TRBV28	.	TRBD1	TRBJ1-2	CASRSGQSPFYGYTF	TGTGCCAGCAGATCGGGACAGAGCCCCTTCTATGGCTACACCTTC
TRBV5-1	.	.	TRBJ1-2	CASTRDSVVDGYTF	TGCGCCAGCACCCGAGACAGTGTTGTCGATGGCTACACCTTC
TRBV5-6	.	.	TRBJ1-2	CASSLRFQGTNYGYTF	TGTGCCAGCAGCTTGCGGTTCCAGGGTACTAACTATGGCTACACCTTC
TRBV5-1	.	.	TRBJ1-1	CASTPDGQGRTEAFF	TGCGCCAGCACCCCCGATGGGCAGGGTCGCACTGAAGCTTTCTTT
TRBV5-8	once	TRBD1	TRBJ2-7	CASSLAGTVFNEQYF	TGTGCCAGCAGCTTGGCCGGGACAGTCTTCAACGAGCAGTACTTC
TRBV5-1	few	TRBD1	TRBJ2-7	CASSFWTGPYEQYF	TGCGCCAGCAGCTTTTGGACAGGGCCCTACGAGCAGTACTTC
TRBV12-3/TRBV12-4	.	.	TRBJ2-3	CASSLREDTQYF	TGTGCCAGCAGTCTCCGGGAAGATACGCAGTATTTT
TRBV28	.	TRBD1	TRBJ1-1	CASNEPQGPGTEAFF	TGTGCCAGCAATGAACCACAGGGGCCGGGCACTGAAGCTTTCTTT
TRBV3-1/TRBV3-2	.	.	TRBJ1-5	CASSQSGWPTGSDQPQHF	TGTGCCAGCAGCCAATCAGGTTGGCCGACGGGATCAGATCAGCCCCAGCATTTT
TRBV15	once	.	TRBJ1-1	CATSRGRGMNTEAFF	TGTGCCACCAGCAGAGGAAGGGGTATGAACACTGAAGCTTTCTTT
TRBV6-6	.	.	TRBJ1-5	CATHGGRGNQPQHF	TGTGCCACCCACGGTGGCAGGGGCAATCAGCCCCAGCATTTT
TRBV6-2/TRBV6-3	.	.	TRBJ2-3	CASSYSGLADRSTQYF	TGTGCCAGCAGTTACAGTGGGCTAGCAGACCGTTCTACGCAGTATTTT